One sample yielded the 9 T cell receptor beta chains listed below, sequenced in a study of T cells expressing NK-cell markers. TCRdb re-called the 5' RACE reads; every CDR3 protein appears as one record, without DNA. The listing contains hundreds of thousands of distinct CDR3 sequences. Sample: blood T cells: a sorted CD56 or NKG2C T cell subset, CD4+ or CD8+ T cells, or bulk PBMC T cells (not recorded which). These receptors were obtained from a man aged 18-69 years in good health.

This chain's CDR3 is CASLETGLNTEAFF. The V gene is TRBV12-3 or TRBV12-4, the J gene TRBJ1-1; TCRdb selects TRBD1, and the lack of DNA leaves this call unchecked. The CDR3 extends over 14 amino acids.

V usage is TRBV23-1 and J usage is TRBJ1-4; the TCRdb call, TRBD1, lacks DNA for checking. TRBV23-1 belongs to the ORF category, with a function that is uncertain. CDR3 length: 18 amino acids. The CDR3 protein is CASSQADRGRTKNEKLFF.

The CDR3 sequence is CASSLWQRGGKWEQYF. The gene calls are TRBV28 and TRBJ2-7; TCRdb selects TRBD2, and the lack of DNA leaves this call unchecked. This CDR3 contains 16 residues. Germline values: CDR1 MDHEN, CDR2 SYDVKM.

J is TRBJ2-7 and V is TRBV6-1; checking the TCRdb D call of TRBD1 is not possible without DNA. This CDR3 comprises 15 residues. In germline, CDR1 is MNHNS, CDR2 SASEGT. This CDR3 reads CASSSRDRLSYEQYF.

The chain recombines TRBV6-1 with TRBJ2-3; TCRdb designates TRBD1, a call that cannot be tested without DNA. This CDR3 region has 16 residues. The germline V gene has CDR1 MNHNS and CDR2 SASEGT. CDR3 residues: CASSTPPYQGPDTQYF.

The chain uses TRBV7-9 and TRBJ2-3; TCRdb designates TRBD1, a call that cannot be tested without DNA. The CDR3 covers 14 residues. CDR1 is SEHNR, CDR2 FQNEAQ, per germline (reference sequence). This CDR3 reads CASSSKGQGDTQYF.

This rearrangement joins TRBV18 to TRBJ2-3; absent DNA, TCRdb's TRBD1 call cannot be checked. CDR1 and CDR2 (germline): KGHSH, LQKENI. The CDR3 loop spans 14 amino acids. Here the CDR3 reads CASSPRDRADTQYF.

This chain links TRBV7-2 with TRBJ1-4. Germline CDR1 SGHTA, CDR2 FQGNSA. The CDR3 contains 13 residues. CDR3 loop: CASSLAIREKLFF.

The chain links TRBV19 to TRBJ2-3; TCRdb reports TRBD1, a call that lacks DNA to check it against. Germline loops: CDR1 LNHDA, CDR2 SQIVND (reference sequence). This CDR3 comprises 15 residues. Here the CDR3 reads CASSNTGGRTDTQYF. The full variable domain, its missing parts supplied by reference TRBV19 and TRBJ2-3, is DGGITQSPKYLFRKEGQNVTLSCEQNLNHDAMYWYRQDPGQGLRLIYYSQIVNDFQKGDIAEGYSVSREKKESFPLTVTSAQKNPTAFYLCASSNTGGRTDTQYFGPGTRLTVL.